Below are 20 T cell receptor beta chains sequenced from a single sample in a study of response to subunit inactivated influenza vaccine. TCRdb processed the RT-PCR reads anew with MiXCR; each CDR3 protein has one entry. The sample contains roughly 700,000 distinct CDR3 sequences, about a sixth of which appear only once. The sequenced sample was PBMCs from blood, obtained 11 to 12 days after vaccination. These receptors were collected from a man aged 45-65 years who received an inactivated influenza vaccine.

This clonotype was observed a handful of times. This rearrangement joins TRBV29-1 to TRBJ2-1; the match to TRBD2 covers 8 bases. Germline V gene sequence: CDR1 SQVTM, CDR2 ANQGSEA. With V trimmed by 2 bases and J by 6 bases, 12 bases remained unmatched. CDR3 length: 16 amino acids. The CDR3, as DNA: TGCAGCGTTGAAAACCCAGCGGGAGATCAGGTCAATGAGCAGTTCTTC. This encodes CSVENPAGDQVNEQFF.

This chain links TRBV27 with TRBJ2-1; 11 bases are a match to TRBD1. Trimming took 4 bases from V and 7 from J; bases not matched to a gene: 9. In germline, CDR1 is MNHEY, CDR2 SMNVEV (reference sequence). The CDR3 runs 16 residues. The CDR3 spells CASSYIRTGGWNEQFF. The DNA of the CDR3 is TGTGCCAGCAGTTATATTAGGACAGGGGGCTGGAATGAGCAGTTCTTC.

The chain employs TRBV9 and TRBJ1-1; D possibly corresponds to TRBD1 (5 bases). The CDR3 contains 14 residues. Trimming pared 4 bases from V and 6 bases from J, leaving 16 bases between. Germline lookup yields CDR1 SGDLS and CDR2 YYNGEE. DNA of the CDR3: TGTGCCAGCAGCCTCCGCGGGGGGTCGGCTGAAGCTTTCTTT. Amino acids: CASSLRGGSAEAFF.

The J gene is TRBJ2-7, the V gene TRBV5-1, with a possible D match to TRBD1 (5 bases). Trimming pared 4 bases from V and 0 bases from J, leaving 14 bases between. The germline V gene encodes CDR1 SGHRS and CDR2 YFSETQ. The CDR3 totals 15 residues. CDR3 nucleotide sequence: TGCGCCAGCAGCCCCACGGGCAGGGTCTCCTACGAGCAGTACTTC. Protein product: CASSPTGRVSYEQYF. The variable domain in full, with the rest retrieved from reference TRBV5-1 and TRBJ2-7, is KAGVTQTPRYLIKTRGQQVTLSCSPISGHRSVSWYQQTPGQGLQFLFEYFSETQRNKGNFPGRFSGRQFSNSRSEMNVSTLELGDSALYLCASSPTGRVSYEQYFGPGTRLTVT.

This clonotype was observed a few times. This rearrangement joins TRBV4-2 to TRBJ2-3, with 9 nucleotides matching TRBD2. Germline CDR1 reads LGHNA; CDR2 reads YNFKEQ. The CDR3 loop spans 17 amino acids. The J segment lost 6 bases and the V segment lost 1 base, leaving 11 bases of the junction unmatched. CDR3 sequence: CASSQGYSGGTGDTQYF. CDR3 in DNA: TGTGCCAGCAGCCAAGGATATAGCGGGGGAACGGGGGATACGCAGTATTTT.

The rearrangement uses TRBV3-1 and TRBJ2-2; D not certain. Trimming cost V 1 base and J 6 bases, with 6 bases left between them. The CDR3 runs to 13 residues. Germline lookup yields CDR1 LGHDT and CDR2 YNNKEL (reference sequence). CDR3 bases: TGTGCCAGCAGCCAAGCGTTGGCCGGGGAGCTGTTTTTT. Its translation is CASSQALAGELFF.

The chain links TRBV5-1 to TRBJ2-1; 15 bases align to TRBD2. The CDR3 totals 16 residues. J lost 8 bases, V lost 4 bases, and 7 bases had no gene match. From germline, CDR1 is SGHRS and CDR2 YFSETQ. The CDR3 nucleotides read TGCGCCAGCAGCGAATGGACTAGCGGGGGGGGACATGAGCAGTTCTTC. This translates into CASSEWTSGGGHEQFF.

This sequence joins TRBV6-5 and TRBJ2-5; 9 nucleotides align to TRBD1. CDR1 and CDR2 (germline): MNHEY, SVGAGI. This CDR3 is 16 amino acids long. The junction had 6 bases not matched to a gene; V was cut back by 2 bases and J by 2 bases. The CDR3 here is CASSYGQTGGQETQYF. The CDR3 DNA is TGTGCCAGCAGTTACGGCCAGACAGGGGGGCAAGAGACCCAGTACTTC.

This clonotype was counted ten times or more. The genes are TRBV5-6 and TRBJ2-2; TRBD2 agrees at 13 bases. Losses at the gene ends were 5 bases for V and 5 bases for J; bases not matched to a gene: 6. The CDR3 has 16 residues. Germline V gives CDR1 SGHDT, CDR2 YYEEEE. The CDR3 spells CASREGLAGLTGELFF. The CDR3 bases are TGTGCCAGCAGAGAGGGACTAGCGGGGTTAACCGGGGAGCTGTTTTTT. Full variable domain (missing parts from reference TRBV5-6 and TRBJ2-2): DAGVTQSPTHLIKTRGQQVTLRCSPKSGHDTVSWYQQALGQGPQFIFQYYEEEERQRGNFPDRFSGHQFPNYSSELNVNALLLGDSALYLCASREGLAGLTGELFFGEGSRLTVL.

The chain has TRBV2 and TRBJ1-1; no clear D. The CDR3 extends over 12 amino acids. The germline gives CDR1 SNHLY, CDR2 FYNNEI. Trimming shortened V by 5 bases and J by 0 bases, and 4 bases separated the two germline ends. The CDR3: CASSRVNTEAFF. DNA of the CDR3: TGTGCCAGCAGTCGGGTGAACACTGAAGCTTTCTTT.

This clonotype was counted between two and nine times. V and J are TRBV10-3 and TRBJ2-7; the D is unclear. The CDR3 totals 12 residues. V shed 7 bases and J shed 0 bases, with 7 bases lying between them. From germline, CDR1 is ENHRY and CDR2 SYGVKD. The CDR3 region has the DNA TGTGCCATCATGTCAAACTCCTACGAGCAGTACTTC. This gives the protein CAIMSNSYEQYF.

The CDR3 bases are TGTGCCAGCAGCTTAGGAGCTAAACAGACGAACACCGGGGAGCTGTTTTTT. This translates into CASSLGAKQTNTGELFF. This chain joins TRBV7-9 and TRBJ2-2; the D is unclear. V gave up 1 base and J gave up 0 bases, with 12 bases separating them. CDR1 and CDR2 from the germline V gene are SEHNR and FQNEAQ (reference sequence). The CDR3 has 17 residues.

The chain is built from TRBV21-1 and TRBJ2-5. TRBV21-1 is annotated as a pseudogene. This CDR3 has 16 residues. The CDR3 region is CASSKVGEGVQETQYF. CDR3 DNA: TGTGCCAGCAGCAAAGTCGGGGAAGGGGTCCAAGAGACCCAGTACTTC.

The chain couples TRBV18 to TRBJ1-2; D remains unclear. V dropped 1 base and J dropped 8 bases, with 14 bases sitting between them. Germline CDR1 KGHSH, CDR2 LQKENI. The CDR3 totals 14 residues. This CDR3 is CASSPRDAAVGYTF. CDR3 coding DNA: TGTGCCAGCTCACCACGGGATGCGGCGGTCGGCTACACCTTC.

In this sample, this clonotype turned up a few times. V gene TRBV5-1 combines with J gene TRBJ2-2; TRBD1 agrees at 10 bases. Germline V gives CDR1 SGHRS, CDR2 YFSETQ. CDR3 length: 15 residues. V shed 4 bases, J shed 7 bases, and the junction held 7 bases outside the gene matches. The CDR3 reads CASSRTGGVGGELFF. CDR3 DNA: TGCGCCAGCAGCAGGACAGGGGGGGTCGGCGGGGAGCTGTTTTTT.

J is TRBJ2-7 and V is TRBV21-1; TRBD2 is taken as the D call from the table, unchecked against the DNA. TRBV21-1 is listed as a pseudogene. This CDR3 contains 18 residues. The CDR3 protein is CASSSATTGPCLTYEQYF. The CDR3 DNA reads TGTGCCAGCAGCTCCGCCACCACCGGGCCCTGCCTTACCTACGAGCAGTACTTC.

This clonotype appeared a few times. The chain employs TRBV3-1 and TRBJ2-7; 7 bases are a match to TRBD1. Germline CDR1 reads LGHDT; CDR2 reads YNNKEL (reference sequence). V lost 3 bases to trimming and J lost 3 bases; unmatched junction nucleotides: 11. This CDR3 comprises 16 residues. CDR3 residues: CASSHSIGTEYYEQYF. The CDR3 DNA reads TGTGCCAGCAGCCATTCGATCGGGACAGAGTACTACGAGCAGTACTTC.

The chain recombines TRBV19 with TRBJ1-5, with 8 nucleotides matching TRBD1. The CDR3 runs to 15 residues. The germline V gene has CDR1 LNHDA and CDR2 SQIVND (reference sequence). V shed 7 bases and J 2 bases; nucleotides not matched to a gene: 7. The CDR3 reads CASKSTGAGNQPQHF. CDR3 nucleotide sequence: TGTGCCAGTAAATCGACAGGGGCGGGCAATCAGCCCCAGCATTTT.

This clonotype was seen more than once but under ten times. The chain recombines TRBV30 with TRBJ1-2; D gene uncertain. In germline, CDR1 is GTSNPN, CDR2 SVGIG (reference sequence). V lost 3 bases to trimming and J lost 4 bases, with 24 bases between them. This CDR3 is 17 amino acids long. In nucleotides, the CDR3 is TGTGCCTGGAGCTCCATCGGAGTATTTTCCCAAATCTATGGCTACACCTTC. This codes for CAWSSIGVFSQIYGYTF.

V is TRBV6-1 and J is TRBJ2-7; 9 bases are a match to TRBD1. Looked up from germline, CDR1 is MNHNS and CDR2 is SASEGT. The V gene end was trimmed by 4 bases and the J gene end by 9 bases; junction bases not matched to a gene: 7. The CDR3 consists of 13 residues. The chain's CDR3 is CASSGAGQGGQYF. CDR3 coding DNA: TGTGCCAGCAGTGGAGCGGGACAGGGAGGGCAGTACTTC.